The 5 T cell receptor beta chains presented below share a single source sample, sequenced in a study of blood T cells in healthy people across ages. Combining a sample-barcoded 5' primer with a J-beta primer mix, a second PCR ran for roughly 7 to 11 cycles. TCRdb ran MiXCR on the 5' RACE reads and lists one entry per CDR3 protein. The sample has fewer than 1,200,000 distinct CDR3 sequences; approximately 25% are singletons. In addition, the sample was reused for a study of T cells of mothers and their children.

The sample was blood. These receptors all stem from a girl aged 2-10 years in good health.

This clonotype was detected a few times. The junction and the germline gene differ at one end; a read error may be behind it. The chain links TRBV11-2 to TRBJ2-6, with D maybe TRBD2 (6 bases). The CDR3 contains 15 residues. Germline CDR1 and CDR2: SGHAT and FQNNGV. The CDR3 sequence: CASSLKGTGANILTF. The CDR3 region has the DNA TGTGCCAGCAGCTTGAAGGGGACTGGGGCCAACATCCTGACTTTC. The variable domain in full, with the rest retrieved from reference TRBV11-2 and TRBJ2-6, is EAGVAQSPRYKIIEKRQSVAFWCNPISGHATLYWYQQILGQGPKLLIQFQNNGVVDDSQLPKDRFSAERLKGVDSTLKIQPAKLEDSAVYLCASSLKGTGANILTFGAGSRLTVL.

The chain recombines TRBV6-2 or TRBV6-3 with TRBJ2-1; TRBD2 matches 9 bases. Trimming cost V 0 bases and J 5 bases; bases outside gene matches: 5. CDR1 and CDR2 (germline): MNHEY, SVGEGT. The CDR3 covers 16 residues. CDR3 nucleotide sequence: TGTGCCAGCAGTTACTCCGGCGGGGGGGCCGACAATGAGCAGTTCTTC. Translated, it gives CASSYSGGGADNEQFF.

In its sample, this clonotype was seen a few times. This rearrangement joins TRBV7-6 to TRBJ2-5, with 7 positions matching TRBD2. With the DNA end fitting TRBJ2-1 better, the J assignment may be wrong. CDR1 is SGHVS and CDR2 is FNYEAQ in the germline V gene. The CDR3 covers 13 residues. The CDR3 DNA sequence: TGTGCCAGCTCACCCCTCCCGGGGGGTGAGCAGTTCTTC. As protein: CASSPLPGGEQFF.

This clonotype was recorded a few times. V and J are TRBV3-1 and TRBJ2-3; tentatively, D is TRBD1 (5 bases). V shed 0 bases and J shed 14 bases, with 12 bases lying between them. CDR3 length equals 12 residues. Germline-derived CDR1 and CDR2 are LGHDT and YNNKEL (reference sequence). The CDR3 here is CASSQEGAVRYF. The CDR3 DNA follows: TGTGCCAGCAGCCAAGAAGGGGCGGTGCGGTATTTT.

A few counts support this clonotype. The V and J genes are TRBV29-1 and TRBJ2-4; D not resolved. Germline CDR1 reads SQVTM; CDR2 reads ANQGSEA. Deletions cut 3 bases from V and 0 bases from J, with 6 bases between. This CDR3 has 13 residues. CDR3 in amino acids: CSVEAPAKNIQYF. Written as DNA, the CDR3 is TGCAGCGTTGAGGCCCCAGCCAAAAACATTCAGTACTTC.